The TCR beta chain under discussion was sequenced for a study of T cell changes during pregnancy in multiple sclerosis. Libraries were prepared by immunoSEQ multiplex PCR; TCRdb keeps only in-frame clonotypes and omits some of them. The sample records 20,000 or so clones, just over 85% being singletons. Losses at the gene ends were 6 bases for V and 11 bases for J; bases not matched to a gene: 13. There are 14 residues in the CDR3. Germline V gene lookup returns CDR1 LNHDA and CDR2 SQIVND (reference sequence). This clone has more than one count but fewer than ten. The V gene is TRBV19, the J gene TRBJ1-1; TRBD1 matches at 9 bases. This sequence originates from a female donor in good health, enrolled as a control in a pregnancy study. The sequences come from CD8+ T cells from peripheral blood mononuclear cells, collected in the third trimester of pregnancy. CDR3 coding DNA: TGTGCCAGTAGCCCGGGACAGGGCGCGGTGTATGCTTTCTTT. This gives the protein CASSPGQGAVYAFF.